These 25 T cell receptor beta chains were sequenced from one sample in a study of cytomegalovirus exposure and HLA in healthy donors. The PCR ran on 60 Vbeta and 13 Jbeta primers. The method was immunoSEQ multiplex PCR; TCRdb's version includes in-frame clones alone and lacks a portion of them. The table lists 70,000 to 90,000 clones. The specimen was PBMCs. All receptors derive from a man younger than 30 in good health and CMV-seropositive.

The chain joins TRBV29-1 to TRBJ1-2, with D uncertain. V lost 3 bases and J 3 bases, leaving 11 bases between the germline ends. The CDR3 length is 13 residues. CDR1 and CDR2 (germline): SQVTM, ANQGSEA. Here the CDR3 reads CSVELVSHYGYTF. CDR3 nucleotide sequence: TGCAGCGTTGAGTTGGTCAGTCACTATGGCTACACCTTC.

The chain couples TRBV5-1 to TRBJ1-4; no definite D call. Trimming stripped 5 bases from V and 3 bases from J, with 8 bases between. The CDR3 runs to 13 residues. Germline assignment: CDR1 SGHRS and CDR2 YFSETQ. In nucleotides, the CDR3 is TGCGCCAGCAGTCTCTCCGCTAATGAAAAACTGTTTTTT. It is translated as CASSLSANEKLFF.

The chain recombines TRBV28 with TRBJ2-7, with 11 positions matching TRBD1. The germline gives CDR1 MDHEN, CDR2 SYDVKM. Unmatched junction bases numbered 8, after V lost 3 bases and J lost 7 bases. This CDR3 spans 15 amino acids. CDR3 coding DNA: TGTGCCAGCAGTTTGCGTGGACAGGGGGCTAGGGAGCAGTACTTC. This translates into CASSLRGQGAREQYF.

This chain uses TRBV18 with TRBJ2-3; perhaps TRBD2 as D (6 bases). The CDR3 contains 14 residues. Deletions cut 0 bases from V and 9 bases from J, with 13 bases between. Germline loops: CDR1 KGHSH, CDR2 LQKENI. CDR3: CASSPPNSGGTQYF. The CDR3 bases are TGTGCCAGCTCACCACCGAATAGCGGAGGGACGCAGTATTTT.

The chain employs TRBV19 and TRBJ2-1; possible D gene TRBD1, 6 bases. This CDR3 has 13 amino acids. Germline V gives CDR1 LNHDA, CDR2 SQIVND (reference sequence). V was clipped by 5 bases and J by 9 bases, with 14 bases between them. CDR3 DNA: TGTGCCAGTAGTCCCAGCCAGGGGTCTGAGCAGTTCTTC. Translating it yields CASSPSQGSEQFF.

Of note for this clone: Compared with germline, one end of the junction differs, possibly owing to a read error. This chain joins TRBV7-2 and TRBJ1-2; a possible D gene is TRBD1 (6 bases). This CDR3 contains 14 residues. The germline V gene encodes CDR1 SGHTA and CDR2 FQGNSA. DNA for the CDR3: TGTGCCAGCAGCTTTCCCACAGGGAACTATGGCTCCACCTTC. This translates into CASSFPTGNYGSTF. Based on the CDR3 plus reference TRBV7-2 and TRBJ1-2, the full variable domain is GAGVSQSPSNKVTEKGKDVELRCDPISGHTALYWYRQSLGQGLEFLIYFQGNSAPDKSGLPSDRFSAERTGGSVSTLTIQRTQQEDSAVYLCASSFPTGNYGSTFGSGTRLTVV.

The chain links TRBV5-4 to TRBJ2-5, with D unresolved. The CDR3 contains 16 residues. Trimming took 2 bases from V and 1 from J, leaving 15 bases between them. Germline V gene sequence: CDR1 SGHNT, CDR2 YYREEE (reference sequence). CDR3 DNA: TGTGCCAGCAGCTTTTTAGGCAGAGGCCCCCAAGAGACCCAGTACTTC. Translation gives CASSFLGRGPQETQYF.

The rearrangement joins TRBV19 to TRBJ2-2; the match to TRBD2 covers 14 bases. The CDR3 is 18 residues long. V was pared by 5 bases and J by 0 bases, with 5 bases of the junction left unmatched. The germline V gene encodes CDR1 LNHDA and CDR2 SQIVND (reference sequence). This CDR3 reads CASSWTSGGPPNTGELFF. The CDR3 DNA sequence: TGTGCCAGTAGTTGGACTAGCGGGGGGCCTCCGAACACCGGGGAGCTGTTTTTT. The whole variable domain, filled in from reference TRBV19 and TRBJ2-2, reads DGGITQSPKYLFRKEGQNVTLSCEQNLNHDAMYWYRQDPGQGLRLIYYSQIVNDFQKGDIAEGYSVSREKKESFPLTVTSAQKNPTAFYLCASSWTSGGPPNTGELFFGEGSRLTVL.

The genes are TRBV11-3 and TRBJ2-7; a weak D match, TRBD1 (5 bases). Trimming stripped 5 bases from V and 6 bases from J, with 11 bases between. Germline CDR1 is SGHNT and CDR2 is YENEEA. This CDR3 is 12 amino acids long. The CDR3 reads CASSPARGEQYF. In DNA, the CDR3 is TGTGCCAGCAGCCCTGCTAGGGGCGAGCAGTACTTC.

This chain joins TRBV19 and TRBJ1-4, with 7 bases identical to TRBD1. From germline, CDR1 is LNHDA and CDR2 SQIVND (reference sequence). The CDR3 loop spans 14 amino acids. V was clipped by 6 bases and J by 3 bases; unmatched bases: 4. CDR3 in amino acids: CASSRTGSNEKLFF. DNA for the CDR3: TGTGCCAGTAGCCGGACAGGTTCTAATGAAAAACTGTTTTTT.

The rearrangement links TRBV9 to TRBJ2-1, with D maybe TRBD2 (7 bases). Germline assignment: CDR1 SGDLS and CDR2 YYNGEE. CDR3 length: 17 amino acids. Trimming removed 0 bases at V and 2 bases at J, with 15 bases between. CDR3 DNA: TGTGCCAGCAGCGTAGCCGGCGGGGGCTCCGCCTACAATGAGCAGTTCTTC. As protein: CASSVAGGGSAYNEQFF.

As for this clone: One junction end disagrees with the germline gene, perhaps due to a read error. J is TRBJ2-7 and V is TRBV27; 8 nucleotides agree with TRBD2. Germline-derived CDR1 and CDR2 are MNHEY and SMNVEV (reference sequence). The CDR3 length is 18 residues. This CDR3 is CASSLSIAGGLSYYEQYF. The CDR3 coding sequence is TGTGCCAGCAGTCTATCCATCGCGGGAGGCCTTTCCTATTACGAGCAGTACTTC.

The chain combines TRBV5-1 with TRBJ1-1; D is unclear. In germline, CDR1 is SGHRS, CDR2 YFSETQ. The CDR3 sequence is 14 residues long. The V end was cut by 4 bases, the J end by 0 bases, with 10 bases between. DNA of the CDR3: TGCGCCAGCAGCGCGGTGGCAGTGAACACTGAAGCTTTCTTT. This codes for CASSAVAVNTEAFF.

For this clone: The sample contains more than one DNA sequence encoding this CDR3. The chain links TRBV10-2 to TRBJ1-5; no reliable D call. V gave up 4 bases and J gave up 3 bases, with 7 bases separating them. Germline assignment: CDR1 WSHSY and CDR2 SAAADI. The CDR3 loop spans 13 amino acids. The CDR3 DNA reads as TGCGCCAGCAGTGGGCAGTTCAATCAGCCCCAGCATTTT. Translation gives CASSGQFNQPQHF.

This CDR3 is CASSLGQGRYNEQFF. CDR3 bases: TGCGCCAGCAGCTTGGGACAGGGGAGATACAATGAGCAGTTCTTC. The V gene is TRBV5-1, the J gene TRBJ2-1; 8 bases agree with TRBD1. CDR3 size: 15 residues. J was trimmed by 4 bases and V by 0 bases; bases with no gene match: 3. Germline values: CDR1 SGHRS, CDR2 YFSETQ. Together with reference TRBV5-1 and TRBJ2-1, the CDR3 gives the full variable domain: KAGVTQTPRYLIKTRGQQVTLSCSPISGHRSVSWYQQTPGQGLQFLFEYFSETQRNKGNFPGRFSGRQFSNSRSEMNVSTLELGDSALYLCASSLGQGRYNEQFFGPGTRLTVL.

Here the CDR3 reads CASSLTMGGTEAFF. CDR3 DNA sequence: TGTGCCAGCAGCTTAACGATGGGGGGGACTGAAGCTTTCTTT. This rearrangement joins TRBV7-2 to TRBJ1-1, with TRBD1 as a possible D gene (5 bases). CDR3 length: 14 residues. V was shortened by 2 bases and J by 5 bases, with 12 bases between the two germline ends. Per germline, CDR1 SGHTA and CDR2 FQGNSA. Full variable domain (missing parts from reference TRBV7-2 and TRBJ1-1): GAGVSQSPSNKVTEKGKDVELRCDPISGHTALYWYRQSLGQGLEFLIYFQGNSAPDKSGLPSDRFSAERTGGSVSTLTIQRTQQEDSAVYLCASSLTMGGTEAFFGQGTRLTVV.

The gene calls are TRBV5-1 and TRBJ2-5; 8 bases line up with TRBD1. V lost 2 bases and J lost 5; bases outside the gene matches: 5. From germline, CDR1 is SGHRS and CDR2 YFSETQ. The CDR3 has 14 amino acids. The CDR3 is CASSFDRGEETQYF. The CDR3 coding sequence is TGCGCCAGCAGCTTCGACAGGGGTGAGGAGACCCAGTACTTC.

The rearrangement joins TRBV11-2 to TRBJ1-6; D is unclear. The CDR3 covers 11 residues. V lost 1 base to trimming and J lost 14 bases, with 6 bases between them. Germline loops: CDR1 SGHAT, CDR2 FQNNGV. For the CDR3, the DNA is TGTGCCAGCAGCTTAGGCGAAACCCTCCACTTT. Its translation: CASSLGETLHF.

This rearrangement joins TRBV7-9 to TRBJ1-4, with 9 bases that match TRBD1. The junction had 6 bases not matched to a gene; V was cut back by 5 bases and J by 8 bases. This CDR3 comprises 14 residues. CDR1 SEHNR and CDR2 FQNEAQ come from the germline V gene (reference sequence). CDR3 protein: CASSTDRGSEKLFF. CDR3 DNA sequence: TGTGCCAGCAGCACCGACAGGGGGTCGGAAAAACTGTTTTTT.

The chain is built from TRBV5-4 and TRBJ2-5, with unresolved D. Between the trimmed V and J ends, which lost 4 bases and 0 bases, there was a span of 4 bases. Germline V gene data show CDR1 as SGHNT and CDR2 as YYREEE (reference sequence). This CDR3 has 12 amino acids. The CDR3 region has the DNA TGTGCCAGCAGCCCGTACCAAGAGACCCAGTACTTC. This encodes CASSPYQETQYF.

The chain is built from TRBV11-2 and TRBJ2-7; D gene ambiguous. The CDR3 totals 12 residues. Trimming took 0 bases from V and 2 from J, leaving 2 bases between them. CDR1 and CDR2 from the germline V gene are SGHAT and FQNNGV. The CDR3 loop is CASSLDTYEQYF. CDR3 DNA: TGTGCCAGCAGCTTAGACACCTACGAGCAGTACTTC.

The chain carries TRBV7-6 and TRBJ2-7, with D perhaps matching TRBD2 (5 bases). Germline V gene sequence: CDR1 SGHVS, CDR2 FNYEAQ. The length of the CDR3 is 13 residues. V was cut by 3 bases and J by 3 bases, with 9 bases left in between. The CDR3 loop is CASSFSSNYEQYF. The CDR3 DNA reads TGTGCCAGCAGCTTTTCTAGCAACTACGAGCAGTACTTC.

The gene calls are TRBV23-1 and TRBJ2-7, with 8 bases fitting TRBD1. Being an ORF, TRBV23-1 has a function that is uncertain. The CDR3 contains 16 residues. V was pared by 3 bases and J by 0 bases, with 7 bases of the junction left unmatched. In DNA form, the CDR3 reads TGCGCCAGCAGTCAGCGGGGACAGGCTAGCTCCTACGAGCAGTACTTC. This gives the protein CASSQRGQASSYEQYF.

V and J are TRBV9 and TRBJ2-3, with 8 bases matching TRBD2. Per the germline V gene, CDR1 is SGDLS and CDR2 is YYNGEE. The CDR3 loop spans 12 amino acids. V trimming: 4 bases; J trimming: 6 bases; junction bases outside the gene matches: 1. The CDR3 bases are TGTGCCAGCAGCCGGGGGGGTGATACGCAGTATTTT. This encodes CASSRGGDTQYF.

V and J are TRBV6-1 and TRBJ1-2; no firm D call. The CDR3 sequence is 15 residues long. Looked up from germline, CDR1 is MNHNS and CDR2 is SASEGT. V lost 2 bases, J lost 4 bases, and 14 bases lay in between. The CDR3 DNA sequence: TGTGCCAGCAGTGAATTAATTATGACTTTCTATGGCTACACCTTC. This codes for CASSELIMTFYGYTF.